This TCR beta chain was observed in a study of control samples from healthy donors and cancer patients. Germline V CDR1 and CDR2: SEHNR, FQNEAQ (reference sequence). The CDR3 contains 14 residues. V was trimmed by 7 bases and J by 8 bases, leaving 18 bases between them. Profiling relied on immunoSEQ multiplex PCR, and the TCRdb table lists in-frame clones only, not all of them. The sample records around 130,000 clones, around nine tenths being singletons. This TCR derives from a man in his thirties or forties in good health. J is TRBJ1-5 and V is TRBV7-9; tentative D call: TRBD1 (6 bases). The sequenced sample was blood. The CDR3 is CASTLGGGQEPQHF. The CDR3 nucleotides read TGTGCCAGCACCCTTGGGGGGGGCCAAGAGCCCCAGCATTTT.